This section outlines one T cell receptor beta chain sequence together with its context. In this sample, this clone turned up a few times. It has no known antigen specificity. No base quality values were provided; no much bigger clone lies one nucleotide off. This sample is drawn from a study of blood T cell repertoires in COVID-19 (dated by TCRdb to about 2020). Broadly, across the study: Samples covering the acute and convalescent phases of COVID-19 were provided by collaborators in the United States, Italy and Spain. Sample metadata almost always included a de-identified subject ID, COVID-19 status, age in years and sex. The material from the prospective study consisted of cDNA or gDNA derived from T cells, B-cell-depleted T cells, or PBMCs. The samples were drawn from the first 160 participants of the ongoing ImmuneRACE study and from over 950 subjects provided by 6 global collaborators. Deeply sampled blood TCRbeta repertoires from subjects exposed to, actively infected with, or recovered from COVID-19 were included in the dataset. HLA class I and class II types, where available, came from metadata supplied by the sample provider rather than from assay-based typing. The repertoires were released in a freely available public database intended as a resource for research on the immune response to SARS-CoV-2.

The immunoSEQ Assay, a bias-controlled multiplex PCR, was used to amplify TCRbeta CDR3 regions from genomic DNA. Regarding the original processing steps: Within the assay, amplification of reference gene primers was used to estimate how many nucleated cells each sample contained. To quantify the absolute abundance of each unique TCRbeta CDR3 rearrangement, sequence reads were collapsed and filtered. For each sample, productive Simpson clonality was calculated as the square root of Simpson's diversity index across productive rearrangements. The table was pulled from immuneACCESS by TCRdb, which kept in-frame rearrangements only. Such tables lose some clones; where checked, under half of the loss comes from unresolved V genes, and the rest has no known cause. The V and J calls and clone size were taken over from that table, and D and trimming were inferred from the DNA. This sample gives tens of thousands of clones in total; about 90% of them show up just once. Together, the top ten hold 14% of the sample.

The germline V gene encodes CDR1 SEHNR and CDR2 FQNEAQ (reference sequence). V is shortened by 5 bases, J by 7 bases, and the region joining them spans 12 bases. The CDR3 sequence holds 13 residues, the cysteine and phenylalanine included. Just CDR3 DNA is preserved here, 39 bases in frame from base 1. Study-wide conclusions, independent of this receptor: The quantity of clinical and demographic metadata differed by source and by participant and was supplied without curation.

Collaborating institutions collected whole blood in K2EDTA tubes following their own protocols. For TCRbeta analysis, collaborator samples were shipped as frozen whole blood, as isolated PBMCs, or as DNA extracted from either sample type. The TCR sequence derives from a human donor with active COVID-19. The donor label of this sample is uncertain. The sequenced sample consisted of peripheral blood. This chain joins TRBV7-9 to TRBJ1-5; TRBD1 is possibly the D segment (5 matching bases). The CDR3 region: CASSILQGQPQHF. The nucleotide sequence reads TGTGCCAGCAGCATACTCCAGGGACAGCCCCAGCATTTT.